These T cell receptor beta chains were read from a single sample in a study of shared clonotypes between healthy human individuals. The protocol was immunoSEQ multiplex PCR, while the TCRdb copy is restricted to in-frame clones and leaves out a portion. There are 2,500,000 or so clones in the sample; roughly 93% occur only once, and roughly 0.39% lies in the top ten. The material sequenced was naive CD4+ T cells from PBMCs. These receptors all stem from a man between 18 and 35 years old in good health. Some clones in this sample may be carry-over from other donors' samples. CDR3s leave out the opening cysteine and the closing phenylalanine or tryptophan. A D gene is named only where the DNA matches it firmly.

TRBV28,TRBD1,11,ASSMTGDEKLF
TRBV11-2,TRBD1,9,ASSTEDRVT
TRBV6-1,TRBD2,14,ASSETPGGVRETQY
TRBV5-5,TRBD1,15,ASSMGEDRATNEKLF
TRBV2,TRBD2,18,ASSSGDLRTSGSIHNEQF
TRBV6-6,-,14,ASYYAYGRGVHEQY
TRBV5-4,TRBD2,13,ASSSEPLAGAEQY
TRBV29-1,TRBD2,16,SVEGFLQREGRGDEQY
TRBV7-2,TRBD2,12,ASSLGLAVHEQY
TRBV30,-,13,AWRRETRGSTEAF
TRBV7-3,-,11,ASSSAGGTEAF
TRBV5-1,TRBD2,14,ASSERTSGNYNEQF
TRBV27,-,12,ASSRWSNQETQY
TRBV5-5,-,11,ASSLGWGNTIY
TRBV28,TRBD2,17,ASKEWLAGDLERTDTQY
TRBV28,TRBD2,12,ASTVTSGRDTQY
TRBV5-6,-,11,ASSFLGGGEQY
TRBV9,TRBD2,16,ASSVDSRTSGRSDTQY
TRBV10-3,-,15,AISKTPGTASYNEQF
TRBV5-4,TRBD2,13,ASSYLAGLTDTQY
TRBV7-9,TRBD1,13,ASSPGTGVYNEQF
TRBV11-2,-,13,ASSFTRDPAYEQY
TRBV2,TRBD2,11,ASSGRVQETQY
TRBV7-9,TRBD1,13,ASSSRQGTNEKLF
TRBV28,TRBD1,12,ASRDRQGRETQY
TRBV5-6,TRBD2,13,ASSRTSLRPDTQY
TRBV6-6,TRBD1,11,ASSRQGPYEQY
TRBV5-6,-,12,ASSYGGVFYEQY
TRBV7-2,-,13,ASSPNAKGVGGYT
TRBV6-1,-,15,ASSKGQTVSPGYGYT
TRBV19,-,11,ASSGQGHTEAF
TRBV7-8,-,15,ASSAVGGEGSADTQY
TRBV29-1,-,12,SGRTGATNEKLF
TRBV5-1,-,12,ASSLSRGTTEAF
TRBV28,-,10,ASSLLGNEAF
TRBV19,-,11,ASSIGFYNEQF
TRBV7-8,TRBD1,11,ATAEDRGYEQY
TRBV7-8,-,10,ASSSRTYGYT
TRBV5-1,TRBD2,13,ASSFLAGAADEQF
TRBV9,-,14,ASSVLATSYSHEQY
TRBV27,-,14,ASSSISGTRYNEQF
TRBV27,-,12,ASSLIGATYEQY
TRBV19,TRBD1,13,ASSIDRQGTGGYT
TRBV28,-,12,ASSPLGGFDEQF
TRBV5-1,-,11,ASSLQESYGYT
TRBV6-1,TRBD1,15,ASSGVFFGTVPYEQY
TRBV7-2,TRBD2,13,ASSPSGGLSYEQY
TRBV11-2,TRBD2,15,ASSGYWTSGNTDTQY
TRBV7-8,TRBD1,15,ASSSLYRTGMNTEAF
TRBV7-2,-,13,ASSFWRSSYNEQF
TRBV11-2,-,11,ASSLVWTDTQY
TRBV4-1,-,12,ASSQPGLSLGYT
TRBV28,-,13,ASSSPTGAVYGYT
TRBV7-2,TRBD2,11,ASSLKAGGPQF